The 27 T cell receptor beta chains presented below share a single source sample, sequenced in a study of lymphopenia after photon versus proton radiotherapy. The assay was immunoSEQ multiplex PCR, and TCRdb's table has in-frame clones only and misses some. The data show approximately 70,000 clones, about 85% seen once. The sample in question was peripheral blood, obtained from a patient treated with proton-based radiotherapy. The receptors were gathered from an elderly man with esophageal cancer.

This clone was observed a handful of times. The V call is TRBV27, the J call TRBJ2-1; TRBD1 is a possible D gene (5 bases). The CDR3 loop spans 15 amino acids. V lost 7 bases to trimming and J lost 0 bases, with 13 bases between them. Germline CDR1 MNHEY, CDR2 SMNVEV (reference sequence). The CDR3 region is CASTQIGVSYNEQFF. In DNA, the CDR3 is TGTGCCAGCACTCAAATAGGGGTCTCCTACAATGAGCAGTTCTTC.

The chain links TRBV9 to TRBJ1-4; 7 nucleotides align to TRBD1. V lost 0 bases to trimming and J lost 2 bases; unmatched junction nucleotides: 13. CDR1 and CDR2 from the germline V gene are SGDLS and YYNGEE. The CDR3 runs to 19 residues. The CDR3 reads CASSVANRDRAVTNEKLFF. The DNA of the CDR3 is TGTGCCAGCAGCGTAGCAAACAGAGACAGGGCTGTCACTAATGAAAAACTGTTTTTT.

The chain has TRBV4-2 and TRBJ2-7; a possible D gene is TRBD1 (6 bases). This CDR3 spans 15 amino acids. Trimming took 1 base from V and 0 from J, leaving 10 bases between them. The V gene's germline CDR1 is LGHNA and CDR2 YNFKEQ. The CDR3 reads CASSQVGRGSYEQYF. DNA of the CDR3: TGTGCCAGCAGCCAAGTAGGCAGGGGCTCCTACGAGCAGTACTTC.

This rearrangement joins TRBV9 to TRBJ2-1; TRBD2 aligns across 10 bases. With 0 bases clipped from V and 8 bases from J, the junction kept 14 bases outside the gene matches. CDR3 size: 18 residues. Per germline, CDR1 SGDLS and CDR2 YYNGEE. CDR3 coding DNA: TGTGCCAGCAGCGTAGTAGCGGCTAGCGGGAGAGGTTGGGATGAGCAGTTCTTC. It specifies CASSVVAASGRGWDEQFF.

This chain connects TRBV5-4 to TRBJ2-5; TRBD1 agrees at 8 bases. The CDR3 covers 12 residues. CDR1 and CDR2 (germline): SGHNT, YYREEE (reference sequence). Losses at the gene ends were 4 bases for V and 5 bases for J; bases not matched to a gene: 1. The CDR3 reads CASSRTGETQYF. In nucleotides, the CDR3 is TGTGCCAGCAGCCGGACAGGGGAGACCCAGTACTTC.

The chain links TRBV18 to TRBJ1-6; 8 positions agree with TRBD1. The ends lost 3 bases at V and 7 bases at J; junction bases unmatched: 8. The length of the CDR3 is 16 residues. Germline-derived CDR1 and CDR2 are KGHSH and LQKENI. CDR3 nucleotides: TGTGCCAGCTCACCCGCTGGACAGGGTCGCAATTCACCCCTCCACTTT. It yields the protein CASSPAGQGRNSPLHF.

The chain employs TRBV7-2 and TRBJ2-1, with TRBD2 matching over 12 bases. V lost 5 bases and J lost 2; bases outside the gene matches: 4. CDR1 and CDR2 from the germline V gene are SGHTA and FQGNSA. The CDR3 is made up of 16 amino acids. CDR3 protein: CASSRLAGATYNEQFF. The CDR3 DNA reads as TGTGCCAGCAGCAGACTAGCGGGGGCTACCTACAATGAGCAGTTCTTC.

This clone was detected only a few times. The chain uses TRBV9 and TRBJ2-1; D is perhaps TRBD2 (5 bases). The CDR3 is made up of 15 amino acids. V was cut by 4 bases and J by 0 bases, with 11 bases left in between. Germline CDR1 is SGDLS and CDR2 is YYNGEE. CDR3 sequence reads: CASSKTTLSYNEQFF. The CDR3 bases are TGTGCCAGCAGCAAGACTACACTCTCCTACAATGAGCAGTTCTTC.

The chain carries TRBV7-3 and TRBJ2-2; TRBD1 might be the D (6 bases). V lost 5 bases and J 0 bases, leaving 13 bases between the germline ends. CDR1 and CDR2 from the germline V gene are SGHTA and FQGTGA. The CDR3 sequence is 16 residues long. The CDR3 reads CASSPRTVANTGELFF. The CDR3 region has the DNA TGTGCCAGCAGCCCACGGACAGTTGCGAACACCGGGGAGCTGTTTTTT.

The chain employs TRBV4-1 and TRBJ2-3; D is uncertain. CDR1 and CDR2 from the germline V gene are MGHRA and YSYEKL. CDR3 length: 15 amino acids. V was trimmed by 2 bases and J by 0 bases, leaving 9 bases between them. In DNA form, the CDR3 reads TGCGCCAGCAGCCAAAGGGCGTTTAGCACAGATACGCAGTATTTT. Its translation: CASSQRAFSTDTQYF.

J is TRBJ1-1 and V is TRBV6-5; D gene uncertain. This CDR3 has 13 residues. From germline, CDR1 is MNHEY and CDR2 SVGAGI. V dropped 6 bases and J dropped 1 base, with 9 bases sitting between them. The CDR3 sequence: CASRSRRNTEAFF. For the CDR3, the DNA is TGTGCCAGCAGATCTAGGAGGAACACTGAAGCTTTCTTT.

DNA of the CDR3: TGTGCCAGCAGCTTCTCCCAGGGATGGTCTAATGAAAAACTGTTTTTT. Translated, it gives CASSFSQGWSNEKLFF. The J gene is TRBJ1-4, the V gene TRBV5-6; D might be TRBD1 (5 bases). Deletions cut 2 bases from V and 3 bases from J, with 14 bases between. The germline V gene encodes CDR1 SGHDT and CDR2 YYEEEE. The CDR3 length is 16 residues.

The rearrangement joins TRBV27 to TRBJ1-2; D unclear. V gave up 6 bases and J gave up 8 bases, with 16 bases separating them. CDR3 length: 13 amino acids. From germline, CDR1 is MNHEY and CDR2 SMNVEV (reference sequence). As DNA, the CDR3 is TGTGCCAGCAGCTTTACGGGTAGAGGAGGCTACACCTTC. It specifies CASSFTGRGGYTF.

The chain employs TRBV7-3 and TRBJ2-1; D might be TRBD1 (6 bases). This CDR3 has 14 residues. Trimming cost V 0 bases and J 5 bases, with 8 bases left between them. CDR1 and CDR2 from the germline V gene are SGHTA and FQGTGA. CDR3: CASSLTGGHNEQFF. Written as DNA, the CDR3 is TGTGCCAGCAGCTTAACAGGGGGTCACAATGAGCAGTTCTTC.

The chain employs TRBV7-3 and TRBJ1-1, with 7 bases aligning to TRBD1. The CDR3 consists of 13 residues. CDR1 and CDR2 from the germline V gene are SGHTA and FQGTGA. Trimming cost V 6 bases and J 4 bases; bases outside gene matches: 5. The CDR3 sequence: CASSRQGFTEAFF. In DNA, the CDR3 is TGTGCCAGCAGTAGACAGGGATTCACTGAAGCTTTCTTT.

The chain employs TRBV19 and TRBJ1-5; 9 bases map to TRBD1. CDR1 and CDR2 (germline): LNHDA, SQIVND (reference sequence). The CDR3 sequence is 15 residues long. V trimming: 5 bases; J trimming: 6 bases; junction bases outside the gene matches: 8. The CDR3 protein is CASSPGTGLLQPQHF. CDR3 sequence (DNA): TGTGCCAGTAGTCCTGGGACAGGGCTACTTCAGCCCCAGCATTTT.

The chain carries TRBV18 and TRBJ2-2; a possible D gene is TRBD1 (5 bases). Per germline, CDR1 KGHSH and CDR2 LQKENI. The CDR3 extends over 13 amino acids. The V end was cut by 7 bases, the J end by 3 bases, with 9 bases between. The DNA of the CDR3 is TGTGCCAGCTTGGGGCGTGACACCGGGGAGCTGTTTTTT. Protein product: CASLGRDTGELFF.

This clone showed up just once. This chain links TRBV29-1 with TRBJ2-7, with 12 nucleotides matching TRBD2. The CDR3 loop spans 13 amino acids. Trimming at V came to 7 bases and at J to 4 bases, leaving 5 bases not matched to a gene. CDR1 is SQVTM and CDR2 is ANQGSEA in the germline V gene. The CDR3 protein is CSARTSGTYEQYF. In DNA, the CDR3 is TGCAGCGCTCGGACTAGCGGGACTTACGAGCAGTACTTC.

This chain connects TRBV5-1 to TRBJ1-2; D call uncertain. Trimming left V 1 base short and J 8 bases short, with 18 bases between. CDR3 length: 15 amino acids. The germline gives CDR1 SGHRS, CDR2 YFSETQ. CDR3 in amino acids: CASSLNIGSLAGYTF. The CDR3 coding sequence is TGCGCCAGCAGCTTGAACATCGGCAGCCTAGCGGGCTACACCTTC.

This chain connects TRBV19 to TRBJ1-2; D unclear. The V and J ends lost 3 bases and 8 bases respectively, with 13 bases between them. The CDR3 has 13 amino acids. The germline CDR1 and CDR2 sequences are LNHDA and SQIVND (reference sequence). Here the CDR3 DNA reads TGTGCCAGTAGTATTTCCGGGGTGCGCGGCTACACCTTC. It specifies CASSISGVRGYTF. Combining the CDR3 with reference TRBV19 and TRBJ1-2 gives the whole variable domain DGGITQSPKYLFRKEGQNVTLSCEQNLNHDAMYWYRQDPGQGLRLIYYSQIVNDFQKGDIAEGYSVSREKKESFPLTVTSAQKNPTAFYLCASSISGVRGYTFGSGTRLTVV.

This clone was observed a handful of times. V gene TRBV4-2 combines with J gene TRBJ1-6, with D unclear. Trimming stripped 0 bases from V and 8 bases from J, with 17 bases between. This CDR3 contains 17 residues. The V gene's germline CDR1 is LGHNA and CDR2 YNFKEQ. In DNA form, the CDR3 reads TGTGCCAGCAGCCAAGATCTGGCTCGGAGGATAGATTCACCCCTCCACTTT. It encodes CASSQDLARRIDSPLHF.

CDR3: CASTGELFF. The CDR3 coding sequence is TGTGCCAGCACCGGGGAGCTGTTTTTT. The J gene is TRBJ2-2, the V gene TRBV6-5; D gene uncertain. CDR1 and CDR2 from the germline V gene are MNHEY and SVGAGI. V lost 7 bases, J lost 6 bases, and 0 bases lay in between. The CDR3 loop spans 9 amino acids.

V is TRBV7-9 and J is TRBJ2-7; D possibly corresponds to TRBD1 (6 bases). Trimming took off 5 bases at V and 3 bases at J, with 17 bases between the two ends. This CDR3 spans 15 amino acids. Germline V gene sequence: CDR1 SEHNR, CDR2 FQNEAQ (reference sequence). The CDR3 is CASSATGLGVYEQYF. CDR3 DNA: TGTGCCAGCAGCGCCACAGGGTTAGGGGTCTACGAGCAGTACTTC.

The chain employs TRBV6-5 and TRBJ2-7; perhaps TRBD1 as D (5 bases). V was cut by 8 bases and J by 4 bases, with 21 bases left in between. This CDR3 contains 15 residues. Germline V gene data show CDR1 as MNHEY and CDR2 as SVGAGI. The CDR3: CASLLTGQTPYEQYF. CDR3 in DNA: TGTGCCAGCTTACTTACAGGACAAACCCCGTACGAGCAGTACTTC.

V and J are TRBV25-1 and TRBJ1-1, with D maybe TRBD1 (5 bases). Germline V gene lookup returns CDR1 MGHDK and CDR2 SYGVNS. CDR3 length equals 14 residues. Trimming removed 0 bases from V and 7 bases from J, with 12 bases in between. DNA for the CDR3: TGTGCCAGCAGTGAATATTCAGGGATGGGTGAAGCTTTCTTT. Amino acids: CASSEYSGMGEAFF.

V gene TRBV7-2 combines with J gene TRBJ2-5; D gene ambiguous. The CDR3 is 14 amino acids. Trimming removed 3 bases at V and 3 bases at J, with 11 bases between. Germline V gives CDR1 SGHTA, CDR2 FQGNSA. The CDR3 reads CASSLSGREETQYF. The DNA of the CDR3 is TGTGCCAGCAGCTTGTCCGGAAGAGAAGAGACCCAGTACTTC.

The chain carries TRBV5-1 and TRBJ2-6; 7 bases align to TRBD1. CDR1 and CDR2 from the germline V gene are SGHRS and YFSETQ. V lost 3 bases to trimming and J lost 9 bases; unmatched junction nucleotides: 6. CDR3 length: 14 residues. CDR3 in DNA: TGCGCCAGCAGCTGGGGACAGATGTACAACGTCCTGACTTTC. The encoded protein is CASSWGQMYNVLTF.